This TCR beta chain was retrieved from a study of blood T cell repertoires in COVID-19. Study overall: COVID-19 samples from acute and convalescent phases originated in the United States, Italy and Spain. Nucleic acid was either cDNA or gDNA, and it came from T cells, B-cell-depleted T cells, or PBMCs.

In the source study's methods: For nucleated cells, counts were estimated from reference gene primer amplification. The assay was immunoSEQ multiplex PCR, and TCRdb's table has in-frame clones only and misses some. V and J calls and clone size are as listed in that table; D and trimming were resolved from the DNA. The sample lists under 400,000 clones; approximately 88% were seen once. The CDR3 covers 12 residues. J gave up 6 bases and V 5 bases, and 1 base lay outside the gene matches. The germline V gene has CDR1 MNHEY and CDR2 SVGEGT. One Seattle source followed patients from active infection through their disease course.

This clonotype was obtained from a woman in her twenties or thirties with COVID-19, enrolled during active disease. The rearrangement joins TRBV6-2 or TRBV6-3 to TRBJ1-5; TRBD1 aligns across 7 bases. The specimen was peripheral blood. The CDR3 protein is CASSRQGQPQHF. DNA of the CDR3: TGTGCCAGCAGTCGACAGGGTCAGCCCCAGCATTTT.